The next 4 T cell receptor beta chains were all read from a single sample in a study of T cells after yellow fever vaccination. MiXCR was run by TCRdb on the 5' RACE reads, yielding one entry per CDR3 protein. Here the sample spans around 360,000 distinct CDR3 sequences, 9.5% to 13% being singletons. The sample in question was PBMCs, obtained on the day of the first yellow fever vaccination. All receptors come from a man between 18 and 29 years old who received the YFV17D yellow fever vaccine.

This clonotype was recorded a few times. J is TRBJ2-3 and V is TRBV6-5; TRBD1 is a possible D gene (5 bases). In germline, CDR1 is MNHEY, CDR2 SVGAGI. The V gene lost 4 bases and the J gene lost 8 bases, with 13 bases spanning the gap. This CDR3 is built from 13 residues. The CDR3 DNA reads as TGTGCCAGCAGTTCCCCCAGGGTGGTTACGCAGTATTTT. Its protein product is CASSSPRVVTQYF.

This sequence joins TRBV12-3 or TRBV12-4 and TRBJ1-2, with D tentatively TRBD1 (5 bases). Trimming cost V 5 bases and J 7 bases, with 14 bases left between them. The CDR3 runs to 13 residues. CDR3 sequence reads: CASSPQEFRGYTF. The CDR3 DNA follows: TGTGCCAGCAGTCCACAGGAGTTCCGTGGCTACACCTTC.

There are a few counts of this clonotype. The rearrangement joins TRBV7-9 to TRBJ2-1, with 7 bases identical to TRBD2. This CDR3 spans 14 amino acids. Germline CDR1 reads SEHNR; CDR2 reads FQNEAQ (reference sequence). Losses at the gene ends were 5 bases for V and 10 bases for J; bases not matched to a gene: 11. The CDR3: CASSPGTTMVEQFF. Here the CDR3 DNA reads TGTGCCAGCAGCCCGGGGACTACAATGGTCGAGCAGTTCTTC.

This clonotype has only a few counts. CDR3 sequence (DNA): TGCGCCAGCAGCCAAGCGTCACAGCTCTACTATGGCTACACCTTC. It translates to CASSQASQLYYGYTF. The gene calls are TRBV4-1 and TRBJ1-2; D is unclear. This CDR3 spans 15 amino acids. V gave up 1 base and J gave up 3 bases, with 12 bases separating them. In germline, CDR1 is MGHRA, CDR2 YSYEKL.